This T cell receptor beta chain was profiled in a study of blood T cell repertoires in COVID-19. On the study more broadly: Acute and convalescent COVID-19 specimens originated in the United States, Italy and Spain. T cells, B-cell-depleted T cells, or PBMCs provided the cDNA or gDNA that served as material.

Per the original data handling: Researchers report that nucleated cell counts were estimated from reference gene primer amplification. Measured with immunoSEQ multiplex PCR; TCRdb has only the in-frame clones, and not every one. V and J calls and clone size follow that table, whereas D and trimming were derived from the DNA. The data show under 150,000 clones, approximately 88% seen once. The CDR3 is 16 residues long. Germline V gives CDR1 SGHNT, CDR2 YYREEE (reference sequence). V dropped 5 bases and J dropped 0; count of bases not matched to a gene: 7. This clonotype was obtained from a human donor in a cohort sampled during active COVID-19. Sequenced material: peripheral blood. The rearrangement links TRBV5-4 to TRBJ2-3; TRBD1 aligns across 9 bases. The CDR3 protein is CASSQAGQGSTDTQYF. Written as DNA, the CDR3 is TGTGCCAGCAGTCAGGCGGGACAGGGAAGCACAGATACGCAGTATTTT. The whole variable domain, remainder taken from reference TRBV5-4 and TRBJ2-3, is ETGVTQSPTHLIKTRGQQVTLRCSSQSGHNTVSWYQQALGQGPQFIFQYYREEENGRGNFPPRFSGLQFPNYSSELNVNALELDDSALYLCASSQAGQGSTDTQYFGPGTRLTVL.